This T cell receptor beta chain was obtained from a study of OX40 agonist ivuxolimab in advanced cancers. Only in-frame clones appear in the TCRdb table, and some are missing; sequencing was by immunoSEQ multiplex PCR. Counted here are some 86,000 clones, 75% to 95% occurring once; the ten biggest clones make up about 9%. Trimming pared 3 bases from V and 0 bases from J, leaving 6 bases between. There are 14 residues in the CDR3. Per the germline V gene, CDR1 is MDHEN and CDR2 is SYDVKM. The TCR comes from an adult with an advanced solid tumor such as melanoma, head and neck, liver or kidney cancer. The sequenced sample was CD4+ or CD8+ T cells sorted from blood, obtained in a trial of the OX40 agonist ivuxolimab. The chain recombines TRBV28 with TRBJ2-1, with unresolved D. The CDR3, as DNA: TGTGCCAGCAGTTTCGGGTTCTCCTACAATGAGCAGTTCTTC. It encodes CASSFGFSYNEQFF.